This entry describes one TCR beta chain. Its antigen is unknown. V lost 1 base to trimming and J lost 4 bases, with 6 bases between them. CDR1 is LGHNA, CDR2 YNFKEQ, per germline. The CDR3 is 13 amino acids. The table came from immunoSEQ multiplex PCR; TCRdb's copy has only in-frame clones and leaves some out. This sample has 75,000 to 85,000 clones, with more than 70% found just once. The data originate from a study of T cells in localized non-small cell lung cancer. Study-wide results and caveats: In adjacent lung, a median roughly 62 of the top 100 tumor clones were found. Adjacent uninvolved lung had the highest clonality, suggesting focused antigen responses. Sequencing was limited to one tumor region, leaving the possibility of heterogeneity open. Higher blood T cell density tracked longer overall survival.

Sequenced material: peripheral blood, taken before any cancer treatment. V and J are TRBV4-2 and TRBJ2-3; D remains unclear. This receptor was taken from a female donor of 60 years or more with stage I lung adenocarcinoma. CDR3: CASSQGIADTQYF. The CDR3 DNA sequence: TGTGCCAGCAGCCAAGGCATCGCAGATACGCAGTATTTT.